This TCR beta chain came from a study of blood T cell repertoires in COVID-19. Overall study context: T cells, B-cell-depleted T cells, or PBMCs provided the cDNA or gDNA that served as material.

This clone occurred a few times. In germline, CDR1 is SGHTA, CDR2 FQGNSA. CDR3 length: 16 residues. Trimming took off 5 bases at V and 0 bases at J, with 14 bases between the two ends. Authors' methods: By means of reference gene primer amplification, nucleated cell counts were estimated. Method: immunoSEQ multiplex PCR; TCRdb's copy keeps in-frame clones and lacks some. The V and J calls and clone size come from that table; D and trimming were worked out from the DNA. In the table there are 200,000 or so clones, more than 80% of which are singletons. Individuals aged roughly 18 to 95 years were recruited from 24 US areas. Researchers sorted participants into cohorts using their self-reported clinical history.

This clonotype originated in a woman aged 35 to 49 with acute COVID-19. The V and J genes are TRBV7-2 and TRBJ1-5, with D possibly being TRBD1 (6 bases). The sequenced sample consisted of PBMCs or T cells enriched from blood (not recorded which). Written as DNA, the CDR3 is TGTGCCAGCAGCCTTCAGGGGTCCCTTAGCAATCAGCCCCAGCATTTT. The encoded protein is CASSLQGSLSNQPQHF.